Following are 21 T cell receptor beta chains from one sample sequenced in a study of blood T cell repertoires in COVID-19. Assay used: immunoSEQ multiplex PCR; TCRdb lists only in-frame clones, some missing. The table includes around 100,000 clones, 88% detected once. The sequenced sample was peripheral blood. Receptor source: a woman between 70 and 85 years old who had recovered from COVID-19.

This chain joins TRBV11-3 and TRBJ2-5; weak D call: TRBD1 (6 bases). V lost 3 bases to trimming and J lost 8 bases, with 13 bases between them. CDR3 length: 13 residues. The germline CDR1 and CDR2 sequences are SGHNT and YENEEA. The CDR3 region is CASSFGTRATQYF. The CDR3 coding sequence is TGTGCCAGCAGCTTTGGGACACGGGCTACCCAGTACTTC. The full variable domain, in which reference TRBV11-3 and TRBJ2-5 provide the parts outside the CDR3, is EAGVVQSPRYKIIEKKQPVAFWCNPISGHNTLYWYLQNLGQGPELLIRYENEEAVDDSQLPKDRFSAERLKGVDSTLKIQPAELGDSAVYLCASSFGTRATQYFGPGTRLLVL.

CDR3 bases: TGCGCCAGCAGCCAAATAGCGGGGGACTACAATGAGCAGTTCTTC. This gives the protein CASSQIAGDYNEQFF. V usage is TRBV4-3 and J usage is TRBJ2-1; the match to TRBD2 covers 9 bases. Germline V gene lookup returns CDR1 LGHNA and CDR2 YSLEER. With 2 bases clipped from V and 3 bases from J, the junction kept 2 bases outside the gene matches. This CDR3 has 15 residues.

This clone came up once. This chain links TRBV11-2 with TRBJ2-7; 8 bases map to TRBD1. This CDR3 contains 12 residues. Germline V gene sequence: CDR1 SGHAT, CDR2 FQNNGV. V trimming: 4 bases; J trimming: 7 bases; junction bases outside the gene matches: 3. In nucleotides, the CDR3 is TGTGCCAGCAGCTCGGACAGGGTTGAGCAGTACTTC. Protein product: CASSSDRVEQYF.

The V and J genes are TRBV6-6 and TRBJ1-1, with D possibly TRBD1 on 6 matching bases. The CDR3 is 15 amino acids. Deletions cut 6 bases from V and 1 base from J, with 15 bases between. The V gene's germline CDR1 is MNHNY and CDR2 SVGAGI (reference sequence). The CDR3 reads CASRADSRGNTEAFF. The DNA for the CDR3 is TGTGCCAGCAGGGCGGACAGCCGAGGGAACACTGAAGCTTTCTTT.

The chain links TRBV7-9 to TRBJ1-4; 11 bases are shared with TRBD1. The V gene's germline CDR1 is SEHNR and CDR2 FQNEAQ (reference sequence). With V trimmed by 5 bases and J by 8 bases, 7 bases remained unmatched. The CDR3 length is 15 residues. DNA of the CDR3: TGTGCCAGCAGCGCGCGGGACAGGGGGACAGAAAAACTGTTTTTT. Protein product: CASSARDRGTEKLFF.

CDR3 in amino acids: CASRIYSTGGAGGYTF. As DNA, the CDR3 is TGTGCCAGCAGAATATATTCGACAGGGGGCGCGGGAGGCTACACCTTC. The chain uses TRBV27 and TRBJ1-2; TRBD1 matches 10 bases. The length of the CDR3 is 16 residues. Germline CDR1 reads MNHEY; CDR2 reads SMNVEV (reference sequence). Trimming removed 6 bases from V and 8 bases from J; junction bases left unmatched: 15.

This chain links TRBV5-1 with TRBJ2-1; 11 positions agree with TRBD2. V dropped 4 bases and J dropped 7; count of bases not matched to a gene: 4. CDR3 length: 14 amino acids. Germline lookup yields CDR1 SGHRS and CDR2 YFSETQ. The CDR3 spells CASSKGTSGNEQFF. Here the CDR3 DNA reads TGCGCCAGCAGCAAGGGGACTAGCGGAAATGAGCAGTTCTTC.

The rearrangement joins TRBV29-1 to TRBJ2-5; 8 bases align to TRBD1. Germline V lookup: CDR1 SQVTM, CDR2 ANQGSEA. The length of the CDR3 is 12 residues. Trimming cost V 4 bases and J 4 bases; bases outside gene matches: 2. CDR3 amino acids: CSVVDRGETQYF. DNA for the CDR3: TGCAGCGTTGTAGACAGGGGAGAGACCCAGTACTTC.

This clone appeared a single time. This chain links TRBV18 with TRBJ1-4; TRBD1 agrees at 10 bases. Unmatched junction bases numbered 8, after V lost 2 bases and J lost 8 bases. This CDR3 is 16 amino acids long. Germline V gives CDR1 KGHSH, CDR2 LQKENI. This chain's CDR3 is CASSPRLGQGVEKLFF. CDR3 coding DNA: TGTGCCAGCTCACCAAGATTAGGACAGGGGGTCGAAAAACTGTTTTTT. Filled out from reference TRBV18 and TRBJ1-4, the complete variable domain reads NAGVMQNPRHLVRRRGQEARLRCSPMKGHSHVYWYRQLPEEGLKFMVYLQKENIIDESGMPKERFSAEFPKEGPSILRIQQVVRGDSAAYFCASSPRLGQGVEKLFFGSGTQLSVL.

The rearrangement joins TRBV5-1 to TRBJ1-1, with D tentatively TRBD1 (5 bases). Germline V lookup: CDR1 SGHRS, CDR2 YFSETQ. V was trimmed by 2 bases and J by 0 bases, leaving 8 bases between them. This CDR3 is 14 amino acids long. CDR3 in amino acids: CASSFTGVNTEAFF. DNA for the CDR3: TGCGCCAGCAGCTTTACAGGAGTGAACACTGAAGCTTTCTTT.

The rearrangement uses TRBV7-3 and TRBJ2-1; 13 bases line up with TRBD2. CDR3 size: 15 residues. The germline V gene encodes CDR1 SGHTA and CDR2 FQGTGA. V lost 4 bases to trimming and J lost 9 bases; unmatched junction nucleotides: 6. CDR3 sequence: CASSSTSGGATEQFF. The CDR3 DNA follows: TGTGCCAGCAGCTCCACTAGCGGGGGGGCCACTGAGCAGTTCTTC.

The chain combines TRBV11-2 with TRBJ2-5; D remains unclear. CDR3 length equals 14 residues. The V end lost 5 bases, the J end lost 1 base, and 11 bases lay between the germline ends. CDR1 is SGHAT, CDR2 FQNNGV, per germline. CDR3 loop: CASSPPWSQETQYF. The CDR3 coding sequence is TGTGCCAGCAGCCCGCCTTGGAGCCAAGAGACCCAGTACTTC. Full variable domain (remainder filled in from reference TRBV11-2 and TRBJ2-5): EAGVAQSPRYKIIEKRQSVAFWCNPISGHATLYWYQQILGQGPKLLIQFQNNGVVDDSQLPKDRFSAERLKGVDSTLKIQPAKLEDSAVYLCASSPPWSQETQYFGPGTRLLVL.

This chain joins TRBV7-2 and TRBJ2-1, with 15 bases that match TRBD2. With V trimmed by 0 bases and J by 2 bases, 8 bases remained unmatched. Germline loops: CDR1 SGHTA, CDR2 FQGNSA. The CDR3 totals 20 residues. The CDR3 is CASSLAPGLAGGKPYNEQFF. The CDR3, as DNA: TGTGCCAGCAGCTTAGCGCCGGGACTAGCGGGGGGAAAGCCCTACAATGAGCAGTTCTTC.

V usage is TRBV19 and J usage is TRBJ1-4; no clear D gene. CDR1 and CDR2 (germline): LNHDA, SQIVND (reference sequence). The V end was cut by 3 bases, the J end by 5 bases, with 10 bases between. This CDR3 comprises 14 residues. The CDR3 region is CASSMPRQNEKLFF. DNA for the CDR3: TGTGCCAGTAGTATGCCCAGGCAAAATGAAAAACTGTTTTTT. The full variable domain, in which reference TRBV19 and TRBJ1-4 provide the parts outside the CDR3, is DGGITQSPKYLFRKEGQNVTLSCEQNLNHDAMYWYRQDPGQGLRLIYYSQIVNDFQKGDIAEGYSVSREKKESFPLTVTSAQKNPTAFYLCASSMPRQNEKLFFGSGTQLSVL.

The chain carries TRBV4-2 and TRBJ2-1, with 11 bases that match TRBD2. Germline assignment: CDR1 LGHNA and CDR2 YNFKEQ. CDR3 length: 16 residues. V was clipped by 3 bases and J by 3 bases; unmatched bases: 4. The CDR3 bases are TGTGCCAGCAGCCAGGTTAGCGGGGGGGACTACAATGAGCAGTTCTTC. Translating gives CASSQVSGGDYNEQFF.

The chain combines TRBV5-1 with TRBJ2-7; 8 bases agree with TRBD2. This CDR3 is 15 amino acids long. V was clipped by 5 bases and J by 0 bases; unmatched bases: 7. CDR1 and CDR2 from the germline V gene are SGHRS and YFSETQ. The CDR3 nucleotides are TGCGCCAGCAGAACGGTAGCGGGGAGCTCCTACGAGCAGTACTTC. This translates into CASRTVAGSSYEQYF.

The chain carries TRBV7-6 and TRBJ1-6, with a weak D call TRBD1 (5 bases). V was shortened by 1 base and J by 6 bases, with 7 bases between the two germline ends. Germline values: CDR1 SGHVS, CDR2 FNYEAQ. The length of the CDR3 is 14 residues. DNA of the CDR3: TGTGCCAGCAGCTTAGGACAGATTAATTCACCCCTCCACTTT. This sequence encodes CASSLGQINSPLHF. Using reference TRBV7-6 and TRBJ1-6 for the parts outside the CDR3, the full variable domain is GAGVSQSPRYKVTKRGQDVALRCDPISGHVSLYWYRQALGQGPEFLTYFNYEAQQDKSGLPNDRFSAERPEGSISTLTIQRTEQRDSAMYRCASSLGQINSPLHFGNGTRLTVT.

This chain uses TRBV25-1 with TRBJ2-5; D is perhaps TRBD1 (6 bases). With 6 bases removed from V and 1 base from J, the gap between germline ends came to 12 bases. CDR1 MGHDK and CDR2 SYGVNS come from the germline V gene. The CDR3 extends over 14 amino acids. CDR3 sequence reads: CASRLTGPQETQYF. The CDR3 nucleotides read TGTGCCAGCAGATTGACAGGTCCCCAAGAGACCCAGTACTTC. The full variable domain, completed using reference TRBV25-1 and TRBJ2-5, is EADIYQTPRYLVIGTGKKITLECSQTMGHDKMYWYQQDPGMELHLIHYSYGVNSTEKGDLSSESTVSRIRTEHFPLTLESARPSHTSQYLCASRLTGPQETQYFGPGTRLLVL.

The chain joins TRBV7-2 to TRBJ2-7, with TRBD1 as a possible D gene (6 bases). Germline CDR1 reads SGHTA; CDR2 reads FQGNSA. The CDR3 is 13 residues long. Trimming stripped 4 bases from V and 3 bases from J, with 10 bases between. The CDR3 loop is CASSYRVHYEQYF. CDR3 coding DNA: TGTGCCAGCAGCTACAGGGTACACTACGAGCAGTACTTC. Together with reference TRBV7-2 and TRBJ2-7, the CDR3 gives the full variable domain: GAGVSQSPSNKVTEKGKDVELRCDPISGHTALYWYRQSLGQGLEFLIYFQGNSAPDKSGLPSDRFSAERTGGSVSTLTIQRTQQEDSAVYLCASSYRVHYEQYFGPGTRLTVT.

This clone was observed a few times. This chain uses TRBV28 with TRBJ1-6; possibly TRBD1 for D (6 bases). V was cut by 7 bases and J by 6 bases, with 16 bases left in between. The CDR3 totals 15 residues. Per germline, CDR1 MDHEN and CDR2 SYDVKM. The CDR3 is CASTRGGTLNSPLHF. CDR3 DNA: TGTGCCAGCACCAGAGGGGGAACCCTTAATTCACCCCTCCACTTT.

The chain couples TRBV24-1 to TRBJ2-3; the match to TRBD1 covers 7 bases. The CDR3 spans 17 residues. Trimming cost V 4 bases and J 6 bases; bases outside gene matches: 15. Germline V gene sequence: CDR1 KGHDR, CDR2 SFDVKD. CDR3 coding DNA: TGTGCCACCAGTGACCCCGATCGAAGGGGGCTTGAGGATACGCAGTATTTT. Its protein is CATSDPDRRGLEDTQYF.